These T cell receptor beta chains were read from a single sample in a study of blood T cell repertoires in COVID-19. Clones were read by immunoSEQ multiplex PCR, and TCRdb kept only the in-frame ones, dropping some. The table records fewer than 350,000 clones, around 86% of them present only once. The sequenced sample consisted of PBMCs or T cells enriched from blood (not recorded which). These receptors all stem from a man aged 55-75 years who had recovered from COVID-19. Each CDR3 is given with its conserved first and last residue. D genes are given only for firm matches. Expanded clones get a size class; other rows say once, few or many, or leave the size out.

CDR3 DNA: TGTGCCAGCAGCTTAGAAGAAGCCGGGGGCTACACCTTC
CDR3 protein: CASSLEEAGGYTF
V gene: TRBV7-9
J gene: TRBJ1-2
D gene: .
clone size: .

CDR3 DNA: TGTGCCAGCTCACCCGAGGGGGGGTACAGCACAGATACGCAGTATTTT
CDR3 protein: CASSPEGGYSTDTQYF
V gene: TRBV18
J gene: TRBJ2-3
D gene: .
clone size: .

CDR3 DNA: TGTGCCAGCAGTTTCCAGCGTACCCACAATGAGCAGTTCTTC
CDR3 protein: CASSFQRTHNEQFF
V gene: TRBV6-5
J gene: TRBJ2-1
D gene: .
clone size: .

CDR3 DNA: TGTGCCAGCACCCGAACGACAGGAAGGAACACAGATACGCAGTATTTT
CDR3 protein: CASTRTTGRNTDTQYF
V gene: TRBV2
J gene: TRBJ2-3
D gene: .
clone size: few

CDR3 DNA: TGTGCCAGTAGTGGCAGGACAGGGGGCACAGATACGCAGTATTTT
CDR3 protein: CASSGRTGGTDTQYF
V gene: TRBV19
J gene: TRBJ2-3
D gene: TRBD1
clone size: .

CDR3 DNA: TGTGCCAGCAGAAGGGACAGGAGCAGAAATGAAAAACTGTTTTTT
CDR3 protein: CASRRDRSRNEKLFF
V gene: TRBV2
J gene: TRBJ1-4
D gene: TRBD1
clone size: .

CDR3 DNA: TGTGCCAGCAGTTTGGACAGGACCTACGAGCAGTACTTC
CDR3 protein: CASSLDRTYEQYF
V gene: TRBV27
J gene: TRBJ2-7
D gene: TRBD1
clone size: .

CDR3 DNA: TGTGCCAGTAGTATGCCCGGGATAGATTCACCCCTCCACTTT
CDR3 protein: CASSMPGIDSPLHF
V gene: TRBV19
J gene: TRBJ1-6
D gene: .
clone size: .

CDR3 DNA: TGTGCCAGCAGCTTACAGGGAGGGACTGAAGCTTTCTTT
CDR3 protein: CASSLQGGTEAFF
V gene: TRBV7-3
J gene: TRBJ1-1
D gene: .
clone size: .

CDR3 DNA: TGTGCCAGCAGCCCGACCCAGTGGAGTTTTGGTACCGGGGAGCTGTTTTTT
CDR3 protein: CASSPTQWSFGTGELFF
V gene: TRBV6-4
J gene: TRBJ2-2
D gene: .
clone size: few

CDR3 DNA: TGTGCCAGCAGGCCGACTAGCGGGGCCCCCTACGAGCAGTACTTC
CDR3 protein: CASRPTSGAPYEQYF
V gene: TRBV27
J gene: TRBJ2-7
D gene: TRBD2
clone size: .

CDR3 DNA: TGCGCCAGCAGCCCCACTGAAGCGGGAGTACGAGAGACCCAGTACTTC
CDR3 protein: CASSPTEAGVRETQYF
V gene: TRBV4-1
J gene: TRBJ2-5
D gene: TRBD2
clone size: once

CDR3 DNA: TGTGCCAGCAGCCCCGAACTAGCGAACTACGAGCAGTACTTC
CDR3 protein: CASSPELANYEQYF
V gene: TRBV4-2
J gene: TRBJ2-7
D gene: TRBD2
clone size: .

CDR3 DNA: TGTGCCAGCAGCTTGGAGGCAGGAGGTGGCGAGCAGTACTTC
CDR3 protein: CASSLEAGGGEQYF
V gene: TRBV5-4
J gene: TRBJ2-7
D gene: .
clone size: .

CDR3 DNA: TGTGCCAGCAGTTTCTCCACTAGCGGGAGTGTCTACGAGCAGTACTTC
CDR3 protein: CASSFSTSGSVYEQYF
V gene: TRBV27
J gene: TRBJ2-7
D gene: TRBD2
clone size: .

CDR3 DNA: TGTGCCAGCAGTTACCAGGACAGGGGCAACACTGAAGCTTTCTTT
CDR3 protein: CASSYQDRGNTEAFF
V gene: TRBV6-5
J gene: TRBJ1-1
D gene: TRBD1
clone size: .

CDR3 DNA: TGCGCCAGCAGCTTAGGGTGGGACTTCCAAAGAGAGCAGTACTTC
CDR3 protein: CASSLGWDFQREQYF
V gene: TRBV5-1
J gene: TRBJ2-7
D gene: .
clone size: .

CDR3 DNA: TGTGCCAGCAGTTCCCCCGGGACTAGCATTCAGTACTTC
CDR3 protein: CASSSPGTSIQYF
V gene: TRBV6-5
J gene: TRBJ2-4
D gene: TRBD2
clone size: .

CDR3 DNA: TGTGCCAGCAGCTTAGTGGCCGCCACCTCTCACGAGCAGTACTTC
CDR3 protein: CASSLVAATSHEQYF
V gene: TRBV7-9
J gene: TRBJ2-7
D gene: .
clone size: few

CDR3 DNA: TGTGCCAGCAGTTCCCCGACGGGGTCACCCCTCCACTTT
CDR3 protein: CASSSPTGSPLHF
V gene: TRBV6-2/TRBV6-3
J gene: TRBJ1-6
D gene: .
clone size: .

CDR3 DNA: TGTGCCACCAGTGATTCTCAGGGTTGGCGAAACACCATATATTTT
CDR3 protein: CATSDSQGWRNTIYF
V gene: TRBV24-1
J gene: TRBJ1-3
D gene: .
clone size: once

CDR3 DNA: TGTGCCAGCAGCTTAAGACTAGCGGGAAGCACAGATACGCAGTATTTT
CDR3 protein: CASSLRLAGSTDTQYF
V gene: TRBV7-9
J gene: TRBJ2-3
D gene: TRBD2
clone size: .